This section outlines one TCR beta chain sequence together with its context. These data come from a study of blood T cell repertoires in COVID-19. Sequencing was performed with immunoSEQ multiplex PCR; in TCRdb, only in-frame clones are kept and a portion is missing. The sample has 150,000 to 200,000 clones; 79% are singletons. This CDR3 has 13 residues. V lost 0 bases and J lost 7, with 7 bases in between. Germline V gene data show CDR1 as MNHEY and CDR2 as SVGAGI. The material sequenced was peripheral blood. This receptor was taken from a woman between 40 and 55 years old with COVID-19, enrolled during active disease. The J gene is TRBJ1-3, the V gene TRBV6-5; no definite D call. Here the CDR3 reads CASSYSIRNTIYF. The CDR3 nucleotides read TGTGCCAGCAGTTACTCGATCCGGAACACCATATATTTT.